These 30 T cell receptor beta chains were sequenced from one sample in a study of tumor and adjacent non-tumor tissue in lung cancer (dated by TCRdb to 2017 to 2018). RNA was isolated from bulk unsorted tissue, and RNA quality was assessed with a NanoDrop ND-1000 and an Agilent 2100. Library preparation was by multiplex PCR. The run used an Illumina HiSeq 2500. TCRbeta libraries were constructed through three rounds of nested PCR with primers (Table S4) according to protocols modified from ARM-PCR. TCRdb passed the public sequencing reads through fastp at Q25 and MiXCR, retaining productive beta sequences. Entries are consolidated by CDR3 protein sequence, retaining the most common genes and DNA. In this sample the table shows about 200,000 distinct CDR3 sequences, roughly 70% of which occur a single time. Approximately 25% of the sample lies in the top ten. Source material: lung tumor tissue. These receptor sequences come from a man aged 55 to 70 with non-small cell lung cancer.

Details on this clonotype: The germline gene is not matched at one end of the junction; a read error may be the cause. This sequence joins TRBV4-2 and TRBJ1-1; D is ambiguous. From germline, CDR1 is LGHNA and CDR2 YNFKEQ. This CDR3 comprises 16 residues. CDR3 sequence: CVSRRIGRLENTEAFF. The CDR3 nucleotides are TGTGTCAGCAGACGAATCGGACGGCTTGAGAACACTGAAGCTTTCTTT.

The count of this clonotype is one. The conserved phenylalanine or tryptophan is not found at the CDR3 terminus, so this likely reflects a read error. This chain uses TRBV6-5 with TRBJ2-3; 7 nucleotides line up with TRBD2. V shed 2 bases, J shed 3 bases, and the junction held 5 bases outside the gene matches. The CDR3 sequence is 15 residues long. Looked up from germline, CDR1 is MNHEY and CDR2 is SVGAGI. The CDR3 DNA reads as TGTGCCAGCAGTTACCGGGGGGATGGTACAGATACGCAGTATCTT. Amino acid sequence: CASSYRGDGTDTQYL.

The table lists this clonotype with a count of one. This may be a read error, as it is one base from a much larger clone. The chain recombines TRBV20-1 with TRBJ1-4; D is perhaps TRBD1 (6 bases). The CDR3 spans 17 residues. Germline assignment: CDR1 DFQATT and CDR2 SNEGSKA (reference sequence). CDR3 coding DNA: TGCAGTGCTAGAGGGCGGAATTGGGGGCAGTTGGGTGAAAAACTGTCTTTT. Translated, it gives CSARGRNWGQLGEKLSF.

The chain combines TRBV11-2 with TRBJ2-7, with unresolved D. The CDR3 totals 13 residues. Trimming took 10 bases from V and 7 from J, leaving 20 bases between them. Germline assignment: CDR1 SGHAT and CDR2 FQNNGV. The CDR3 region is CATCLDPLGEQYF. Here the CDR3 DNA reads TGTGCCACCTGCTTAGACCCTCTAGGGGAGCAGTACTTC.

Of note for this clonotype: A junction boundary mismatches the germline segment, possibly from a read error. This rearrangement joins TRBV11-2 to TRBJ2-1; D is ambiguous. CDR1 and CDR2 from the germline V gene are SGHAT and FQNNGV. This CDR3 comprises 13 residues. The CDR3 spells CVSSSVFYNGQFF. The CDR3 region has the DNA TGTGTCAGCAGCTCTGTATTTTACAATGGGCAGTTCTTC.

Turning to this clonotype: It may be a read error: a sequence one base away is much more abundant. The V gene is TRBV7-8, the J gene TRBJ1-1; D possibly corresponds to TRBD1 (6 bases). CDR1 is SGHVS, CDR2 FQNEAQ, per germline. V was shortened by 5 bases and J by 0 bases, with 13 bases between the two germline ends. The CDR3 is made up of 15 amino acids. In nucleotides, the CDR3 is TGTGCCAGCAGCGTAATACAGGGCGTGAACACTGAAGCTTTCTTT. Amino acid sequence: CASSVIQGVNTEAFF.

A word on this clonotype: The conserved final phenylalanine or tryptophan is absent from the CDR3, which likely points to a read error. It is unclear where the CDR3 begins or ends on the DNA, so no DNA is shown, and the CDR3 is as TCRdb lists it. The V gene is TRBV4-2, the J gene TRBJ1-1; TRBD1, the table's D call, was not compared with the DNA. Germline V gives CDR1 LGHNA, CDR2 YNFKEQ. The CDR3 is 13 residues long, ends included. CDR3 loop: CASSQEGGTEASV.

A word on this clonotype: The conserved closing phenylalanine or tryptophan is absent in this CDR3, likely reflecting a read error. It is unclear where the CDR3 begins or ends on the DNA, so no DNA is shown, and the CDR3 is as TCRdb lists it. This rearrangement joins TRBV4-3 to TRBJ2-1; the table's TRBD2 call for D was not verified on the DNA. Ends included, the CDR3 has 15 residues. CDR1 is LGHNA and CDR2 is YSLEER in the germline V gene. The chain's CDR3 is CVSSHDLGLALGRFI.

This clonotype was detected many times. This rearrangement joins TRBV20-1 to TRBJ2-1; TRBD2 matches at 9 bases. Germline trimming cut 1 base from V and 9 bases from J; bases unmatched to any gene: 13. There are 16 residues in the CDR3. Per germline, CDR1 DFQATT and CDR2 SNEGSKA (reference sequence). The CDR3 region has the DNA TGCAGTGCTAGAGTCCCCCGGGGCGGGAGGGCCTTTGAGCAGTTCTTC. It translates to CSARVPRGGRAFEQFF.

This chain links TRBV7-9 with TRBJ1-2; D ambiguous. Germline assignment: CDR1 SEHNR and CDR2 FQNEAQ (reference sequence). V lost 3 bases, J lost 5 bases, and 4 bases lay in between. This CDR3 region has 11 residues. The CDR3 loop is CASSFNYGYTF. Written as DNA, the CDR3 is TGTGCCAGCAGCTTCAATTATGGCTACACCTTC.

This clonotype was seen only a few times. The chain recombines TRBV6-1 with TRBJ2-7; weak D call: TRBD1 (5 bases). The CDR3 runs 14 residues. Germline V gene sequence: CDR1 MNHNS, CDR2 SASEGT. The ends were cut back, 2 bases at V and 3 bases at J, with 11 bases in the middle. This CDR3 is CASSESQGSYEQYF. For the CDR3, the DNA is TGTGCCAGCAGTGAAAGCCAGGGAAGCTACGAGCAGTACTTC.

Of note for this clonotype: No conserved phenylalanine or tryptophan is present at the end of the CDR3, so a read error is the likely explanation. The chain has TRBV29-1 and TRBJ2-5; the D gene is possibly TRBD2 (5 bases). The V gene's germline CDR1 is SQVTM and CDR2 ANQGSEA. The CDR3 extends over 14 amino acids. V dropped 4 bases and J dropped 5 bases, with 17 bases sitting between them. The CDR3 protein is CSVANEGPRETQYY. The CDR3 coding sequence is TGCAGCGTTGCAAACGAGGGCCCGAGGGAGACCCAGTACTAC.

Of note for this clonotype: This CDR3 fails to terminate in the conserved phenylalanine or tryptophan, so it likely reflects a read error. The gene calls are TRBV4-2 and TRBJ2-7, with D tentatively TRBD1 or TRBD2 (5 bases each). V gave up 4 bases and J gave up 0 bases, with 16 bases separating them. Looked up from germline, CDR1 is LGHNA and CDR2 is YNFKEQ. The CDR3 length is 16 residues. CDR3: CASSRYPTGASYEQYS. The CDR3 DNA sequence: TGTGCCAGCAGCCGGTATCCTACCGGGGCCTCCTACGAGCAGTACTCC.

V is TRBV20-1 and J is TRBJ2-4; TRBD1 or TRBD2 may be the D gene (5 bases each). Germline loops: CDR1 DFQATT, CDR2 SNEGSKA (reference sequence). This CDR3 is 14 amino acids long. Trimming shortened V by 5 bases and J by 1 base, and 12 bases separated the two germline ends. The CDR3 region has the DNA TGCAGTGCTTCCCCGGGGCTCGCCAAAAACATTCAGTACTTC. The encoded protein is CSASPGLAKNIQYF.

To note about this clonotype: With a much larger clone just one base away, this may be a read error. This chain connects TRBV28 to TRBJ2-3; D might be TRBD2 (7 bases). Germline V CDR1 and CDR2: MDHEN, SYDVKM. This CDR3 is 15 amino acids long. In DNA, the CDR3 is TGTGCCAGCAGTTTACTAGGGGGGGCGAAAGATGCGCAGTATTTT. Translating it yields CASSLLGGAKDAQYF.

The chain recombines TRBV19 with TRBJ2-5; 9 positions match TRBD1. Germline assignment: CDR1 LNHDA and CDR2 SQIVND (reference sequence). This CDR3 has 15 residues. The ends lost 7 bases at V and 8 bases at J; junction bases unmatched: 14. The CDR3 DNA reads as TGTGCCAGTACCCAGGGACAGGGAGATCTCGACACCCAGTACTTC. Amino acids: CASTQGQGDLDTQYF.

Details on this clonotype: A much larger clone is a single base away; this may be a read error. The V and J genes are TRBV4-2 and TRBJ2-3; the D gene is possibly TRBD1 (6 bases). Germline CDR1 and CDR2: LGHNA and YNFKEQ. The CDR3 extends over 16 amino acids. CDR3 bases: TGTACCAGCAGCCAAGATATGGCAGGGGGCACAGATACGCAGTATTTT. Translation gives CTSSQDMAGGTDTQYF.

About this clonotype: This may be a read error: a much more frequent sequence differs by one nucleotide. This chain joins TRBV6-6 and TRBJ2-5, with D unresolved. Trimming stripped 3 bases from V and 10 bases from J, with 9 bases between. From germline, CDR1 is MNHNY and CDR2 SVGAGI (reference sequence). This CDR3 comprises 11 residues. The CDR3 DNA is TGTGCCAGCAGTTATGAGTGGGTCCAGTACTTC. Amino acids: CASSYEWVQYF.

Comment on this clonotype: It may be a read error: a sequence one base away is much more abundant. The V gene is TRBV4-1, the J gene TRBJ2-3; possible D gene TRBD1, 5 bases. CDR3 length: 14 residues. Trimming removed 2 bases from V and 3 bases from J, with 9 bases in between. Germline V gene sequence: CDR1 MGHRA, CDR2 YSYEKL. The CDR3 region is CASSQRPGTDTQYF. Written as DNA, the CDR3 is TGCGCCAGCAGCCAACGCCCAGGGACAGATACGCAGTATTTT.

Concerning this clonotype: One junction end does not reproduce the germline sequence, and a read error may be involved. The chain recombines TRBV6-5 with TRBJ1-6, with D possibly matching TRBD1 (6 bases). Germline CDR1 MNHEY, CDR2 SVGAGI. CDR3 size: 16 residues. CDR3 sequence: CASSSQGWSYDSPLHF. Here the CDR3 DNA reads TGTGCCAGCAGTTCACAGGGATGGTCCTATGATTCACCCCTCCACTTT.

In regard to this clonotype: The missing conserved phenylalanine or tryptophan at the end of this CDR3 makes a read error likely. The chain has TRBV6-1 and TRBJ1-1; no reliable D call. There are 13 residues in the CDR3. The germline V gene encodes CDR1 MNHNS and CDR2 SASEGT. As DNA, the CDR3 is TGTGCCAGCAGCCCAGGCAGGAACACTGATGCTTTCATT. Amino acid sequence: CASSPGRNTDAFI.

Only one count was recorded for this clonotype. This rearrangement joins TRBV20-1 to TRBJ2-5; possible D gene TRBD2, 5 bases. The CDR3 is 13 residues long. V lost 7 bases and J lost 4, with 16 bases in between. Looked up from germline, CDR1 is DFQATT and CDR2 is SNEGSKA (reference sequence). CDR3 protein: CSVRAEVGETQYF. DNA of the CDR3: TGCAGTGTGAGGGCAGAGGTCGGAGAGACCCAGTACTTC.

This clonotype occurred a few times. The rearrangement links TRBV6-5 to TRBJ1-1, with D perhaps TRBD1 (6 bases). Between the trimmed V and J ends, which lost 6 bases and 6 bases, there was a span of 17 bases. Germline V gene lookup returns CDR1 MNHEY and CDR2 SVGAGI. CDR3 size: 14 residues. The CDR3 reads CASRPVGQRSEAFF. As DNA, the CDR3 is TGTGCCAGCAGACCCGTAGGACAGCGCTCTGAAGCTTTCTTT.

This clonotype was detected many times. The CDR3: CASAGGGFDEQFF. Here the CDR3 DNA reads TGTGCCAGTGCAGGGGGAGGATTTGATGAGCAGTTCTTC. The chain combines TRBV12-3 or TRBV12-4 with TRBJ2-1; tentatively, D is TRBD1 (7 bases). The ends were cut back, 9 bases at V and 8 bases at J, with 17 bases in the middle. The CDR3 spans 13 residues.

This clonotype was recorded only once. One end of the junction does not line up with germline, which may come from a read error. The V gene is TRBV5-1, the J gene TRBJ2-3; D is ambiguous. The CDR3 totals 14 residues. Per the germline V gene, CDR1 is SGHRS and CDR2 is YFSETQ. The CDR3 reads CASCLEPGADTQYF. CDR3 in DNA: TGCGCCAGCTGCTTGGAACCAGGCGCAGATACGCAGTATTTT.

This rearrangement joins TRBV20-1 to TRBJ2-3, with D possibly being TRBD2 (5 bases). Trimming took 0 bases from V and 5 from J, leaving 15 bases between them. The length of the CDR3 is 15 residues. Per the germline V gene, CDR1 is DFQATT and CDR2 is SNEGSKA (reference sequence). CDR3 protein: CSARDRERIIDTQYF. The DNA of the CDR3 is TGCAGTGCTAGAGATAGGGAGCGGATCATAGATACGCAGTATTTT.

This clonotype has just a few counts. The chain carries TRBV12-3 or TRBV12-4 and TRBJ2-3; D call uncertain. The germline V and J ends were trimmed by 4 bases and 4 bases, with 15 bases remaining between them. This CDR3 has 15 residues. The CDR3: CASSSSTVGSDTQYF. CDR3 DNA: TGTGCCAGCAGTTCATCTACAGTCGGCTCAGATACGCAGTATTTT.

Concerning this clonotype itself: A read error may explain this, as a much larger clone is one base away. J is TRBJ2-2 and V is TRBV5-4; D is unresolved. This CDR3 comprises 13 residues. Germline V lookup: CDR1 SGHNT, CDR2 YYREEE (reference sequence). The CDR3 spells CGSSLGSTGELFF. The DNA for the CDR3 is TGTGGCAGCAGCTTGGGATCCACCGGGGAGCTGTTTTTT.

This chain joins TRBV29-1 and TRBJ2-3; tentative D call: TRBD1 (5 bases). This CDR3 has 12 amino acids. The V gene's germline CDR1 is SQVTM and CDR2 ANQGSEA. Deletions cut 1 base from V and 6 bases from J, with 8 bases between. CDR3 amino acids: CSVEGGEDTQYF. CDR3 nucleotides: TGCAGCGTTGAAGGGGGCGAGGATACGCAGTATTTT.

The chain uses TRBV6-5 and TRBJ2-3; 8 positions agree with TRBD1. Germline trimming cut 5 bases from V and 6 bases from J; bases unmatched to any gene: 13. CDR3 length equals 16 residues. Germline V gene sequence: CDR1 MNHEY, CDR2 SVGAGI. The CDR3 reads CASSPRTGLVSDTQYF. CDR3 bases: TGTGCCAGCAGTCCGAGGACAGGGCTGGTTTCGGATACGCAGTATTTT.